This T cell receptor (beta chain) came from a study of early stage breast cancer tumors. Study at large: About 70% of the 16 invasive tumors were ER+, PR+ and HER2-. Overall study findings and caveats: Functional markers like CD4, CD8 and FOXP3 were missed in bulk sequencing.

Trimming took off 3 bases at V and 6 bases at J, with 9 bases between the two ends. Germline CDR1 KGHSH, CDR2 LQKENI. The CDR3 runs to 12 residues. Clones were sequenced by immunoSEQ multiplex PCR, and TCRdb holds only the in-frame ones, with some missing. The sample consists of about 72,000 clones, roughly three quarters of them appearing once. Points on this clone: Its cognate antigen is unknown.

The rearrangement joins TRBV18 to TRBJ2-7; D remains ambiguous. The receptor was derived from a person between 60 and 70 years old with breast cancer. The sequenced sample consisted of blood. CDR3 region: CASSPATREQYF. Here the CDR3 DNA reads TGTGCCAGCTCACCGGCTACTCGCGAGCAGTACTTC.